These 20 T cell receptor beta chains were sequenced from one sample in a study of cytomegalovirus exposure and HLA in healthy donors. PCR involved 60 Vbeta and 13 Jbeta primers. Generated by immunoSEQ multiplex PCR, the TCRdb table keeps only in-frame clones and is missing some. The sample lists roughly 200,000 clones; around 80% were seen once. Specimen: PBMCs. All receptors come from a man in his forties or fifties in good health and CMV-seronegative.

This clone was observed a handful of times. The chain's CDR3 is CASSISGTGTDTQYF. CDR3 sequence (DNA): TGTGCCAGCAGCATCTCCGGGACAGGGACAGATACGCAGTATTTT. The chain carries TRBV9 and TRBJ2-3; TRBD1 matches at 9 bases. Germline V gives CDR1 SGDLS, CDR2 YYNGEE. V trimming: 4 bases; J trimming: 3 bases; junction bases outside the gene matches: 6. This CDR3 is built from 15 residues.

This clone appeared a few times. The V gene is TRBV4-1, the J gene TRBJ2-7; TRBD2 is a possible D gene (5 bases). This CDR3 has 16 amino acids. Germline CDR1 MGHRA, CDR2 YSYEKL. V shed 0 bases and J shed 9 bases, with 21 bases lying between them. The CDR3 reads CASSQEGWRTGEGQYF. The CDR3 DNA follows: TGCGCCAGCAGCCAAGAGGGGTGGCGGACTGGAGAAGGGCAGTACTTC.

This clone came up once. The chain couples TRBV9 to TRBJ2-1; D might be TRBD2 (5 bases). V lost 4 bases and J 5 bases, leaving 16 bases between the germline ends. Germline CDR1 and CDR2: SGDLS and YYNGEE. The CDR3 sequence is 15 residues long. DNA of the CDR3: TGTGCCAGCAGCCGGGGTAGAGTCGAAAACAATGAGCAGTTCTTC. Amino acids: CASSRGRVENNEQFF.

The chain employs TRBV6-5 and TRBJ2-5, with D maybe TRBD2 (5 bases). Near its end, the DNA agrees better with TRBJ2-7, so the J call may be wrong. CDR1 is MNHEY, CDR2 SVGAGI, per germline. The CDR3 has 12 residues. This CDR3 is CASKDSTREQYF. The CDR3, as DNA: TGTGCCAGCAAGGACTCCACTCGCGAGCAGTACTTC.

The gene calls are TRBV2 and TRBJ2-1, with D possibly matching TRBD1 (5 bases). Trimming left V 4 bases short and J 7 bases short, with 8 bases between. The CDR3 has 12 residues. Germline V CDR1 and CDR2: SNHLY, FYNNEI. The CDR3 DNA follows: TGTGCCAGCAGTGGGGCAGGGAATGAGCAGTTCTTC. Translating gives CASSGAGNEQFF. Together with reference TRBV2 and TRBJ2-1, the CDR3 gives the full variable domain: EPEVTQTPSHQVTQMGQEVILRCVPISNHLYFYWYRQILGQKVEFLVSFYNNEISEKSEIFDDQFSVERPDGSNFTLKIRSTKLEDSAMYFCASSGAGNEQFFGPGTRLTVL.

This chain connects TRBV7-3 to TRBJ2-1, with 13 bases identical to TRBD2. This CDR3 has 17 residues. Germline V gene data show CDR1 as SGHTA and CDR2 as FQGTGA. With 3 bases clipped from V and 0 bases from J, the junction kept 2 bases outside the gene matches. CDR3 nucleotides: TGTGCCAGCAGCTTGACTAGCGGGGGGAGCTCCTACAATGAGCAGTTCTTC. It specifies CASSLTSGGSSYNEQFF.

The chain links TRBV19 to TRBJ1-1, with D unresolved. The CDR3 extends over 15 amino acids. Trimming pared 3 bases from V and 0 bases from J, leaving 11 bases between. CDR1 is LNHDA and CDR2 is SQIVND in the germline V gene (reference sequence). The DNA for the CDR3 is TGTGCCAGTAGTATGAACGTAAACATGAACACTGAAGCTTTCTTT. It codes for CASSMNVNMNTEAFF.

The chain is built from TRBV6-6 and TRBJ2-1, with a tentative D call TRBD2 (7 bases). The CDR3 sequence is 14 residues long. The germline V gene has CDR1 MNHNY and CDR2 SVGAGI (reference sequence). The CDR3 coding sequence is TGTGCTTTAAGGAGGGGGGGCTCCTACAATGAGCAGTTCTTC. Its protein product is CALRRGGSYNEQFF.

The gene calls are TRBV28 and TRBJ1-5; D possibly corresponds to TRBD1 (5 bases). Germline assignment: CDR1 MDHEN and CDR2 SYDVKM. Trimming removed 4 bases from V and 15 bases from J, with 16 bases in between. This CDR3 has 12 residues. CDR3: CASSSLTDPGHF. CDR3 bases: TGTGCCAGCAGTTCACTGACAGATCCCGGGCATTTT. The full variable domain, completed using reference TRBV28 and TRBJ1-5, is DVKVTQSSRYLVKRTGEKVFLECVQDMDHENMFWYRQDPGLGLRLIYFSYDVKMKEKGDIPEGYSVSREKKERFSLILESASTNQTSMYLCASSSLTDPGHFGDGTRLSIL.

CDR3 coding DNA: TGTGCCAGCAGCCCGACCCGGACAGGGGGCACAGATACGCAGTATTTT. Encoded protein: CASSPTRTGGTDTQYF. V and J are TRBV7-3 and TRBJ2-3; the match to TRBD1 covers 9 bases. The CDR3 has 16 amino acids. Germline CDR1 SGHTA, CDR2 FQGTGA. Trimming cost V 5 bases and J 1 base; bases outside gene matches: 7.

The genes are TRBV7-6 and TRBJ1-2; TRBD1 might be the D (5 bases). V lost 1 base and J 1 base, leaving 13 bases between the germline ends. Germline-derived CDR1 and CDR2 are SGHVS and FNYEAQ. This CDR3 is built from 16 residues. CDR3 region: CASSLEVGRFNYGYTF. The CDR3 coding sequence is TGTGCCAGCAGCTTAGAGGTGGGGCGCTTTAACTATGGCTACACCTTC.

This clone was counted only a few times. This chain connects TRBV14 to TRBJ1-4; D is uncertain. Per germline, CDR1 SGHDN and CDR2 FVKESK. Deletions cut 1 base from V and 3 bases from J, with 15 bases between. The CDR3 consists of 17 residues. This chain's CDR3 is CASSQAEGIPPNEKLFF. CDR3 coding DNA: TGTGCCAGCAGCCAAGCCGAGGGTATTCCTCCTAATGAAAAACTGTTTTTT.

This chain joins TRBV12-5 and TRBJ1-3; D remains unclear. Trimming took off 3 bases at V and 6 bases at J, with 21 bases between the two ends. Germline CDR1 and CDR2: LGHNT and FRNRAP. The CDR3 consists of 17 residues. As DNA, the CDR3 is TGTGCTAGTGGTTTTGGGTTGCGTGCGGGGTTGCAAAACACCATATATTTT. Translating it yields CASGFGLRAGLQNTIYF.

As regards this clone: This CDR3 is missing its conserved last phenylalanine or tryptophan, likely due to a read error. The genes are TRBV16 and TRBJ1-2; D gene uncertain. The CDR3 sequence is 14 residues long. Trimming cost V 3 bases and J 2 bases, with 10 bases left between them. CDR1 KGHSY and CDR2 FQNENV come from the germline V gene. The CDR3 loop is CASSQTSLNYGYTL. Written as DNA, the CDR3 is TGTGCCAGCAGCCAGACCTCACTGAACTATGGCTACACCCTC.

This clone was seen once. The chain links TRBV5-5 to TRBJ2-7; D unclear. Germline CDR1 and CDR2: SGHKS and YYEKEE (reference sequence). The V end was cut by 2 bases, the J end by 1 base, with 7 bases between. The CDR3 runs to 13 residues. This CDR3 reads CASSFDKSYEQYF. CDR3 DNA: TGTGCCAGCAGCTTTGACAAGTCCTACGAGCAGTACTTC.

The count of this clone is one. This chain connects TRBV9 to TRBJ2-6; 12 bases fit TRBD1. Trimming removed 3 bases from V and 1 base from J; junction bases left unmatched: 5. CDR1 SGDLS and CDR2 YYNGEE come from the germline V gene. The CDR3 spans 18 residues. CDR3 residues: CASSASGQGASGANVLTF. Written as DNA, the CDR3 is TGTGCCAGCAGCGCATCGGGACAGGGGGCGTCTGGGGCCAACGTCCTGACTTTC.

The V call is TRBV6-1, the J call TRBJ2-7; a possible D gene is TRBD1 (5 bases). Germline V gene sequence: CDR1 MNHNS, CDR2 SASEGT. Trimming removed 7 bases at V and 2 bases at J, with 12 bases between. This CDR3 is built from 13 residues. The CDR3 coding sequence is TGTGCCAGCACAAGACAGCCGACCTACGAGCAGTACTTC. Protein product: CASTRQPTYEQYF.

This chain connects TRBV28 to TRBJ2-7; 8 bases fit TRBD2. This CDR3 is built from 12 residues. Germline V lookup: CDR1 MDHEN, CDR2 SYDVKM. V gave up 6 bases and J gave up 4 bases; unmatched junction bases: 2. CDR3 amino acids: CASRREAYEQYF. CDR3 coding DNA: TGTGCCAGCAGGCGGGAGGCTTACGAGCAGTACTTC. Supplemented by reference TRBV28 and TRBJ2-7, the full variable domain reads DVKVTQSSRYLVKRTGEKVFLECVQDMDHENMFWYRQDPGLGLRLIYFSYDVKMKEKGDIPEGYSVSREKKERFSLILESASTNQTSMYLCASRREAYEQYFGPGTRLTVT.

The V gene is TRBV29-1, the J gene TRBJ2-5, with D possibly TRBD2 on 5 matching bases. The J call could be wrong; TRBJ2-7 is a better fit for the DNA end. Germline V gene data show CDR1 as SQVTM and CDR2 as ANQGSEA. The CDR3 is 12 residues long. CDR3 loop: CSVGGPTYEQYF. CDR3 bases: TGCAGCGTTGGAGGGCCTACCTACGAGCAGTACTTC.

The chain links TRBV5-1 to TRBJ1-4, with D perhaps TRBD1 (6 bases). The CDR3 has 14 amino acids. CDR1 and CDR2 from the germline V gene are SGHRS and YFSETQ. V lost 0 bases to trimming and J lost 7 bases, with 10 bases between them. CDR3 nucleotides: TGCGCCAGCAGCTTGGTCAGGGGTGGTGAAAAACTGTTTTTT. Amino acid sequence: CASSLVRGGEKLFF.